This TCR beta chain was captured by sequencing in a study of graft-versus-host responses after intestinal transplantation. Study information: Recipients across the board were started on anti-thymocyte globulin induction, then kept on tacrolimus and steroids for two to three years.

This CDR3 region has 15 residues. CDR1 and CDR2 (germline): SGHTA, FQGNSA. The study, taken as a whole, reports: The marrow of recipients harbored GvH clones, and ileum or blood showed some of them first.

The data were produced by immunoSEQ multiplex PCR, yet TCRdb's version contains in-frame clones alone and is incomplete. There are about 45,000 clones in the sample; about 91% occur only once, and 3.5% to 5% lies in the top ten. Regarding this clone: The antigen is not known. One junction end disagrees with the germline gene, perhaps due to a read error.

The receptor was derived from a human patient who received an intestinal transplant, so some T cells may come from the graft donor. The genes are TRBV7-2 and TRBJ2-1; a weak D match, TRBD2 (6 bases). The sequences come from PBMCs, collected 524 days after transplant. Written as DNA, the CDR3 is TGTGCCGGCAGCTTAGGGCGGGGCGGGTACAATGAGCAGTTCTTC. It codes for CAGSLGRGGYNEQFF.